The next 13 T cell receptor beta chains were all read from a single sample in a study of blood T cell repertoires in COVID-19. TCRdb's table, derived via immunoSEQ multiplex PCR, lists solely in-frame clones and lacks some. This sample has about 210,000 clones, with around 88% found just once. The sequenced material came from peripheral blood. Receptors were obtained from a man between 18 and 35 years old with active or convalescent COVID-19.

In the case of this clone: Other DNA sequences in this sample translate to the same CDR3. The chain employs TRBV9 and TRBJ2-7; the match to TRBD1 covers 11 bases. V lost 3 bases to trimming and J lost 3 bases; unmatched junction nucleotides: 2. The CDR3 length is 14 residues. Germline V gene lookup returns CDR1 SGDLS and CDR2 YYNGEE. For the CDR3, the DNA is TGTGCCAGCAGCGCCGGGACAGGGGGCTACGAGCAGTACTTC. Translated, it gives CASSAGTGGYEQYF.

The chain is built from TRBV9 and TRBJ2-7, with D possibly being TRBD1 (7 bases). Trimming cost V 4 bases and J 6 bases, with 14 bases left between them. The CDR3 extends over 13 amino acids. Per germline, CDR1 SGDLS and CDR2 YYNGEE. DNA for the CDR3: TGTGCCAGCAGCTCAGGGGGGCTCGGCGAGCAGTACTTC. Translated: CASSSGGLGEQYF.

Turning to this clone: One end of the junction varies from germline; a read error may be responsible. The rearrangement links TRBV6-1 to TRBJ1-3; TRBD1 matches 7 bases. From germline, CDR1 is MNHNS and CDR2 SASEGT. The CDR3 has 15 residues. The CDR3 region is CASREDRVSGNTIYF. CDR3 nucleotide sequence: TGTGCCAGCAGGGAAGACAGGGTCTCTGGAAACACCATATATTTT.

The chain has TRBV3-1 (or the pseudogene TRBV3-2) and TRBJ1-5; D is ambiguous. This CDR3 comprises 15 residues. Germline CDR1 reads LGHDT; CDR2 reads YNNKEL (reference sequence). V was shortened by 1 base and J by 9 bases, with 16 bases between the two germline ends. The CDR3 spells CASSQGRRADLPQHF. The CDR3 region has the DNA TGTGCCAGCAGCCAAGGCCGGAGGGCGGATCTGCCCCAGCATTTT.

The V and J genes are TRBV29-1 and TRBJ2-7; 8 nucleotides agree with TRBD2. Germline CDR1 and CDR2: SQVTM and ANQGSEA. The length of the CDR3 is 13 residues. V lost 6 bases to trimming and J lost 0 bases; unmatched junction nucleotides: 4. CDR3 DNA sequence: TGCAGCGTCGGGAGCGGGAGCTCCTACGAGCAGTACTTC. Amino acids: CSVGSGSSYEQYF.

This sequence joins TRBV4-1 and TRBJ2-1; weak D call: TRBD2 (6 bases). CDR1 and CDR2 from the germline V gene are MGHRA and YSYEKL. The CDR3 sequence is 17 residues long. Trimming cost V 0 bases and J 0 bases, with 12 bases left between them. The CDR3 DNA reads as TGCGCCAGCAGCCAAGATCTGCGGGGATTCTCCTACAATGAGCAGTTCTTC. This translates into CASSQDLRGFSYNEQFF.

The gene calls are TRBV6-5 and TRBJ2-2, with TRBD1 matching over 7 bases. The germline V gene has CDR1 MNHEY and CDR2 SVGAGI. Trimming at V came to 6 bases and at J to 3 bases, leaving 4 bases not matched to a gene. This CDR3 has 14 amino acids. CDR3 protein: CASRSQGDTGELFF. CDR3 sequence (DNA): TGTGCCAGCAGGTCCCAGGGGGACACCGGGGAGCTGTTTTTT.

The V gene is TRBV7-8, the J gene TRBJ2-7; 9 bases agree with TRBD1. Trimming took 3 bases from V and 3 from J; bases not matched to a gene: 6. CDR1 and CDR2 from the germline V gene are SGHVS and FQNEAQ. The CDR3 covers 15 residues. CDR3 DNA sequence: TGTGCCAGCAGCTTCTTGGGACAGGGAAACTACGAGCAGTACTTC. Its translation: CASSFLGQGNYEQYF.

V and J are TRBV4-3 and TRBJ2-2; 7 nucleotides line up with TRBD2. Trimming at V came to 3 bases and at J to 0 bases, leaving 4 bases not matched to a gene. Germline CDR1 reads LGHNA; CDR2 reads YSLEER. CDR3 length equals 16 residues. CDR3 residues: CASSHQAGPNTGELFF. The DNA for the CDR3 is TGCGCCAGCAGCCATCAAGCGGGACCGAACACCGGGGAGCTGTTTTTT.

The rearrangement joins TRBV5-4 to TRBJ1-1; 8 bases map to TRBD1. CDR3 length equals 15 residues. Losses at the gene ends were 0 bases for V and 3 bases for J; bases not matched to a gene: 4. CDR1 is SGHNT and CDR2 is YYREEE in the germline V gene (reference sequence). DNA of the CDR3: TGTGCCAGCAGCTTGGACTACAGGGGGGACACTGAAGCTTTCTTT. Translation: CASSLDYRGDTEAFF.

The chain combines TRBV10-3 with TRBJ2-7, with TRBD2 matching over 11 bases. Germline lookup yields CDR1 ENHRY and CDR2 SYGVKD. V dropped 11 bases and J dropped 5; count of bases not matched to a gene: 8. The CDR3 is made up of 13 amino acids. CDR3 region: CAATSGSPNEQYF. The CDR3 DNA follows: TGTGCCGCAACTAGCGGGAGTCCAAACGAGCAGTACTTC.

This sequence joins TRBV9 and TRBJ1-1, with 9 positions matching TRBD1. The CDR3 has 15 residues. Unmatched junction bases numbered 7, after V lost 4 bases and J lost 3 bases. Germline CDR1 SGDLS, CDR2 YYNGEE. The CDR3 DNA reads TGTGCCAGCAGCCCTACAGGGGGCTACTACACTGAAGCTTTCTTT. This translates into CASSPTGGYYTEAFF.

The CDR3 DNA follows: TGTGCCAGCAGTTCACCTACGACAGGGCTTCAGGGAAACGAGCAGTACTTC. This codes for CASSSPTTGLQGNEQYF. The chain employs TRBV6-2 or TRBV6-3 and TRBJ2-7, with 7 bases fitting TRBD1. This CDR3 has 17 amino acids. From germline, CDR1 is MNHEY and CDR2 SVGEGT. After removal of 4 bases from V and 5 bases from J, the junction contained 17 bases not matched to a gene.